This T cell receptor (beta chain) was retrieved from a study of blood T cell repertoires in COVID-19. Study context: Samples representing acute and convalescent COVID-19 were sourced from the United States, Italy and Spain. From T cells, B-cell-depleted T cells, or PBMCs came the material, which was cDNA or gDNA.

Original analysis: Amplifying reference gene primers gave estimates of nucleated cell counts. The table came from immunoSEQ multiplex PCR; TCRdb's copy has only in-frame clones and leaves some out. For V, J and clone size, that table is used; D and trimming come from the DNA. The sample includes about 170,000 clones, around 84% seen only once; the top ten take about 14%. Between the trimmed V and J ends, which lost 1 base and 0 bases, there was a span of 10 bases. The CDR3 covers 16 residues. Germline V gene lookup returns CDR1 SNHLY and CDR2 FYNNEI. Enrolment of Seattle patients took place during active infection, and they were followed longitudinally. This clone occurred once.

The chain recombines TRBV2 with TRBJ1-5; a possible D gene is TRBD1 (6 bases). The source of this sequence is a woman between 65 and 79 years old with COVID-19, enrolled during active disease. The sequencing sample was made of peripheral blood. CDR3 loop: CASSEGTEYSNQPQHF. As DNA, the CDR3 is TGTGCCAGCAGTGAAGGGACAGAGTATAGCAATCAGCCCCAGCATTTT.